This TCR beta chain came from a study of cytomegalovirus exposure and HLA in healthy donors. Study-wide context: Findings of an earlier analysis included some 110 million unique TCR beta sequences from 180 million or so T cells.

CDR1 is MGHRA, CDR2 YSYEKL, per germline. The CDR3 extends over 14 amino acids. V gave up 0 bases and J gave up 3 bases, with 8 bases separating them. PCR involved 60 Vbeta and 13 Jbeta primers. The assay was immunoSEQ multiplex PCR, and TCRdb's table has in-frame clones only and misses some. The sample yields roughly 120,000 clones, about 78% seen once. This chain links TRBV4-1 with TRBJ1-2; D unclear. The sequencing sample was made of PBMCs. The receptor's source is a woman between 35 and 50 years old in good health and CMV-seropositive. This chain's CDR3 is CASSQDEYYYGYTF. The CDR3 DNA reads TGCGCCAGCAGCCAAGATGAATACTACTATGGCTACACCTTC.